This record looks at one T cell receptor (beta chain) sequence and its context. Germline V gives CDR1 SGHRS, CDR2 YFSETQ. The V gene end was trimmed by 0 bases and the J gene end by 6 bases; junction bases not matched to a gene: 6. There are 15 residues in the CDR3. Seattle participants joined during active infection and were tracked over time. The data belong to a study of blood T cell repertoires in COVID-19. Study summary: Samples came from the United States, Italy and Spain, spanning acute and convalescent COVID-19. T cells, B-cell-depleted T cells, or PBMCs supplied cDNA or gDNA.

As processed by the authors: The authors estimated nucleated cell counts from reference gene primer amplification. The assay was immunoSEQ multiplex PCR, and TCRdb's table has in-frame clones only and misses some. V, J and clone size reflect that table, while D and trimming were determined from the DNA. In the table there are about 530,000 clones, 85% to 90% of which are singletons. V usage is TRBV5-1 and J usage is TRBJ2-1; 7 nucleotides line up with TRBD2. The receptor comes from a woman aged 45-65 years with COVID-19, enrolled during active disease. Sequencing input: peripheral blood. This chain's CDR3 is CASSLEAGRINEQFF. Here the CDR3 DNA reads TGCGCCAGCAGCTTGGAAGCGGGGAGGATCAATGAGCAGTTCTTC.